Many counts were recorded for the clone carrying this TCR beta chain. TCRbeta library preparation incorporated unique molecular identifiers. TCRdb used MiXCR to reprocess the PCR reads, holding one entry per CDR3 protein. The repertoire has a few hundred thousand distinct CDR3 sequences, around 9.6% of them found once; the top ten carry over 5.5%. The data are from a study of T-cell reconstitution after alpha-beta-depleted transplantation in children. V gave up 6 bases and J gave up 1 base, with 12 bases separating them. Germline CDR1 reads DFQATT; CDR2 reads SNEGSKA (reference sequence). This CDR3 contains 13 residues.

Sequenced material: PBMCs from the stem cell graft donor, taken from the stem cell graft. This TCR derives from a human donor who donated a stem cell graft to a child with acute lymphoblastic leukemia. The V and J genes are TRBV20-1 and TRBJ1-1; D remains ambiguous. CDR3 residues: CSAGSSWNTEAFF. CDR3 nucleotides: TGCAGTGCCGGGTCAAGTTGGAACACTGAAGCTTTCTTT.